This T cell receptor (beta chain) is drawn from a study of blood T cell repertoires in COVID-19. Study details: Acute and convalescent COVID-19 specimens originated in the United States, Italy and Spain. T cells, B-cell-depleted T cells, or PBMCs supplied cDNA or gDNA.

As processed by the authors: Reference gene primer amplification gave estimated nucleated cell counts. Assay used: immunoSEQ multiplex PCR; TCRdb lists only in-frame clones, some missing. D and trimming come from the DNA, and the V and J calls and clone size come from that table. In the table there are roughly 190,000 clones, 70% to 85% of which are singletons. Germline CDR1 SGHRS, CDR2 YFSETQ. This CDR3 is built from 15 residues. V lost 2 bases, J lost 3 bases, and 14 bases lay in between. The material sequenced was peripheral blood. This clonotype was obtained from a woman between 45 and 60 years old with acute or convalescent COVID-19. The rearrangement links TRBV5-1 to TRBJ1-2; D possibly corresponds to TRBD1 (5 bases). The CDR3 loop is CASSLGAAGDYGYTF. The DNA of the CDR3 is TGCGCCAGCAGCTTAGGGGCAGCGGGGGACTATGGCTACACCTTC.